The sequence of this T cell receptor beta chain was determined in a study of identifying expanded T cells in peripheral blood (dated by TCRdb to between 2019 and 2020). Looking at the study overall: Four technical replicates, made by sequencing separate aliquots from the same pool of genomic DNA, were compared pairwise. Points the paper makes about the study in general: Between technical replicates the binomial model flagged approximately 1.2 differentially abundant clones, whereas over roughly 2 weeks the binomial model flagged about 15 and over approximately four weeks 19 to 20. The authors expected that over much longer intervals, such as months to years, biological variance in healthy repertoires might increase even further. Across all healthy-donor time intervals, the beta-binomial model significantly lowered both the number of clones called differentially abundant and the false-positive rate. Variance in clone template counts between approximately two-week samples significantly increased with total template count across all healthy donors.

TCRbeta CDR3 regions were profiled by bias-controlled multiplex PCR amplification of genomic DNA with the immunoSEQ Assay. The authors' analysis ran thus. To quantify the absolute abundance of each unique TCRbeta CDR3 region, the sequences were collapsed and filtered. Differential abundance was assessed using a binomial (Fisher-equivalent) model and a beta-binomial model in which time-dependent variance fitted from healthy donors was added. Clones with fewer than 5 combined templates were removed, and differential abundance was called for clones with a Benjamini-Hochberg FDR below 0.01. In the beta-binomial model, variance was expressed as a function of the total template count across the two samples, in the form v = (b*log(k)+a)^2. The table was pulled from immuneACCESS by TCRdb, which kept in-frame rearrangements only. Such tables lose some clones; where checked, under half of the loss comes from unresolved V genes, and the rest has no known cause. That table furnishes V, J and clone size, whereas the DNA furnished D and trimming. The sample table contains over 70,000 clones; only one count was recorded for 88% of them. The biggest ten clones account for roughly 19% of the sample.

During the collection period, no immune events, such as infections, were documented for the healthy donors. To calibrate time-dependent variance in a beta-binomial model of T-cell clone differential abundance, blood repertoires from healthy donors were used as a training cohort. The training cohort was composed of approximately 10 healthy donors, 3 female and 7 male. Donor ages ranged from about 25 to 64 years, with an average of about 40 years. Whole blood, obtained from a commercial supplier, was collected from each healthy donor at three time points spaced about 2 weeks apart. For immunosequencing, genomic DNA was extracted from whole blood that had not been sorted. From cysteine to phenylalanine, the CDR3 is 15 amino acids long. The only DNA kept is the CDR3, 45 bases in frame from the first base. Via the germline V gene, CDR1 is KGHSH and CDR2 LQKENI. A distance of 13 bases separates the germline ends of V and J, which lose 1 base and 7 bases respectively.

Details on this clone: The antigen this receptor binds is unknown. Base qualities were left out, and no much larger clone turns up one base away.

The clonotype originates from a person between 18 and 69 years old in good health. The chain employs TRBV18 and TRBJ1-4; a tentative D match to TRBD1 spans 6 bases. Material for sequencing was blood. In nucleotide form, the sequence is TGTGCCAGCTCACCACGAGGGGGGGATGGTGAAAAACTGTTTTTT. It codes for CASSPRGGDGEKLFF.